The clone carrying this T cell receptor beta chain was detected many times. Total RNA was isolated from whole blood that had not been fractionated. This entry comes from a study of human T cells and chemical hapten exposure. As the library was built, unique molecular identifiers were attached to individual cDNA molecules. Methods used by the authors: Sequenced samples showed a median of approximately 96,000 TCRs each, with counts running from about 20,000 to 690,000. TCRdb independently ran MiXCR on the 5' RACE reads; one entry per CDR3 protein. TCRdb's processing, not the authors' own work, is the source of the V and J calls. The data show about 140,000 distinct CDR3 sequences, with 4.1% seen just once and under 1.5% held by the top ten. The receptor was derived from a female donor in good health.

The CDR3 nucleotides read TGTGCCAGCAGCTCGCCTCCGGGACCCCGCCCAGAGCAGTTCTTC. This encodes CASSSPPGPRPEQFF. The chain recombines TRBV9 with TRBJ2-1; D is tentatively TRBD1 or TRBD2 (5 bases each). V shed 4 bases and J shed 10 bases, with 21 bases lying between them. Per the germline V gene, CDR1 is SGDLS and CDR2 is YYNGEE. CDR3 length: 15 residues.